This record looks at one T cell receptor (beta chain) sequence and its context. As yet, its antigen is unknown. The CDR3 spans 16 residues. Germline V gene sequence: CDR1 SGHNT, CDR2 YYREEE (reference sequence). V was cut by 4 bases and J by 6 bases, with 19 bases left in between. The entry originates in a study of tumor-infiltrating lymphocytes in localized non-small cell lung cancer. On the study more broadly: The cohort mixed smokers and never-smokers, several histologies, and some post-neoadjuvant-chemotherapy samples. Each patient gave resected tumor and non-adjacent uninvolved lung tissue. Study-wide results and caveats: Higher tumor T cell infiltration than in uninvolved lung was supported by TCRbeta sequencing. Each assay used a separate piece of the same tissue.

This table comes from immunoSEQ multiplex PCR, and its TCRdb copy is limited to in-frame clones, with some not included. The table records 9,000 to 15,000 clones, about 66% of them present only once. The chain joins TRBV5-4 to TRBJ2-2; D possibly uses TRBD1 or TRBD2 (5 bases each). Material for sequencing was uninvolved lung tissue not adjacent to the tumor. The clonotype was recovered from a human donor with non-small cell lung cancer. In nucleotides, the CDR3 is TGTGCCAGCAGCGGAGCCGGGGCTGAAGGGGCCGGGGAGCTGTTTTTT. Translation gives CASSGAGAEGAGELFF.